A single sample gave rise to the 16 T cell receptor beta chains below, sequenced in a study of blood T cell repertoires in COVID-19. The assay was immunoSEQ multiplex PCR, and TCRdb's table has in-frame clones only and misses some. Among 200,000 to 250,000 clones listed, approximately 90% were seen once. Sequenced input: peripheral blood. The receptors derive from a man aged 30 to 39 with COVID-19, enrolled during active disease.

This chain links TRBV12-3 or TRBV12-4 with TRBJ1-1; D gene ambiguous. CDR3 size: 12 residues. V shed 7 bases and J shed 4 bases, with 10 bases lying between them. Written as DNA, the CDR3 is TGTGCCAGCACCACATCGGGCACTGAAGCTTTCTTT. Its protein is CASTTSGTEAFF.

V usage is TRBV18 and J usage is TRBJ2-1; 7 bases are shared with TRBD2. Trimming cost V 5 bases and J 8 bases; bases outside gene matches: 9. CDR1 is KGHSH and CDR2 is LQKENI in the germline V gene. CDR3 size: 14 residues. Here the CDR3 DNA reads TGTGCCAGCTCAAGAGGGACGGCGGGAGATGAGCAGTTCTTC. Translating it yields CASSRGTAGDEQFF.

This chain's CDR3 is CASSPFAGGEQYF. CDR3 nucleotides: TGTGCCAGCAGCCCTTTTGCAGGAGGCGAGCAGTACTTC. The rearrangement joins TRBV7-7 to TRBJ2-7; D is perhaps TRBD2 (5 bases). V was clipped by 5 bases and J by 6 bases, with 14 bases between them. The CDR3 sequence is 13 residues long. Germline V gene sequence: CDR1 SSHAT, CDR2 FNYEAQ (reference sequence).

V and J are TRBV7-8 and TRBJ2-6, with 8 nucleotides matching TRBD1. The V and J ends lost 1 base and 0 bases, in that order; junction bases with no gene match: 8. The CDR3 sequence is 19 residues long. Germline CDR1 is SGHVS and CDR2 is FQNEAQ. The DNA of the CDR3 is TGTGCCAGCAGCTTAGGGTACCGGACAGGGCACTCTGGGGCCAACGTCCTGACTTTC. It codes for CASSLGYRTGHSGANVLTF.

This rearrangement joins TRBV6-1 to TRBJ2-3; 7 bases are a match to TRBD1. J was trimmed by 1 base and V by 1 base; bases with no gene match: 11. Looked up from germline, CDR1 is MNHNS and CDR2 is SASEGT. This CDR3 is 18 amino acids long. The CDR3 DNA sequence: TGTGCCAGCAGTGAAGGCCGATTTTCTGGGACAGGCACAGATACGCAGTATTTT. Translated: CASSEGRFSGTGTDTQYF.

The chain's CDR3 is CASSGGGTTNEKLFF. The CDR3 DNA follows: TGTGCCAGCAGCGGAGGAGGTACAACTAATGAAAAACTGTTTTTT. V is TRBV9 and J is TRBJ1-4, with D unclear. The CDR3 contains 15 residues. The germline gives CDR1 SGDLS, CDR2 YYNGEE. With 3 bases removed from V and 0 bases from J, the gap between germline ends came to 9 bases. Drawing the rest from reference TRBV9 and TRBJ1-4, the complete variable domain is DSGVTQTPKHLITATGQRVTLRCSPRSGDLSVYWYQQSLDQGLQFLIQYYNGEERAKGNILERFSAQQFPDLHSELNLSSLELGDSALYFCASSGGGTTNEKLFFGSGTQLSVL.

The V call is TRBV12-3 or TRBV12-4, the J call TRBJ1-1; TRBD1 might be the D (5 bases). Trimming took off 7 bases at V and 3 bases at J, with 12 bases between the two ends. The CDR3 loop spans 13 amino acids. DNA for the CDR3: TGTGCCAGCACCCAGACGGGGGACACTGAAGCTTTCTTT. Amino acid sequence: CASTQTGDTEAFF.

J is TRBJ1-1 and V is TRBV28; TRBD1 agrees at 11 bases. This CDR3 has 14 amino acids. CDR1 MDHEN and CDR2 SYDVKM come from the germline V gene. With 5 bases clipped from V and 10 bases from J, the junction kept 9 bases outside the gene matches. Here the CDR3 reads CASSKQGQGVGAFF. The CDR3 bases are TGTGCCAGCAGTAAACAGGGACAGGGGGTTGGAGCTTTCTTT.

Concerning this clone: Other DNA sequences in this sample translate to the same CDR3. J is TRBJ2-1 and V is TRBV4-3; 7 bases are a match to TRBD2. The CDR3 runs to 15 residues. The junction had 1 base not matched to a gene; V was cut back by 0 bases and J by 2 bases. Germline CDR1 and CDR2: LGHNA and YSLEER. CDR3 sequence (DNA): TGCGCCAGCAGCCAAGACCGGGGGGCCTACAATGAGCAGTTCTTC. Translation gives CASSQDRGAYNEQFF.

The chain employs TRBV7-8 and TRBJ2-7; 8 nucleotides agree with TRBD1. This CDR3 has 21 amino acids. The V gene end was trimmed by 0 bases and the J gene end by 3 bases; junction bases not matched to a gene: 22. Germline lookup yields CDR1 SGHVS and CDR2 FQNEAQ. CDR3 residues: CASSLAEVGTGRLYGSYEQYF. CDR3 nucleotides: TGTGCCAGCAGCTTAGCAGAAGTCGGGACAGGCCGTCTTTACGGGAGCTACGAGCAGTACTTC.

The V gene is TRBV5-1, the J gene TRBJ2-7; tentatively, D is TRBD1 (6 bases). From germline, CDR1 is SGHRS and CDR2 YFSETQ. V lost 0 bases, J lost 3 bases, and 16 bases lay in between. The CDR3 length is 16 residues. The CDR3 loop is CASSLGGTHLLYEQYF. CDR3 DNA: TGCGCCAGCAGCTTGGGAGGGACACATTTGCTCTACGAGCAGTACTTC.

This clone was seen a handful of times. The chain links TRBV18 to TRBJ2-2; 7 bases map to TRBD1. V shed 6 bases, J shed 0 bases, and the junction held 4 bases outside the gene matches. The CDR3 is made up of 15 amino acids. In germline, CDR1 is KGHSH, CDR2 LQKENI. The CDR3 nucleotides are TGTGCCAGCTCCCCGGGACAGACGAACACCGGGGAGCTGTTTTTT. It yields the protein CASSPGQTNTGELFF. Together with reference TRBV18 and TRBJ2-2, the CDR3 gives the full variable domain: NAGVMQNPRHLVRRRGQEARLRCSPMKGHSHVYWYRQLPEEGLKFMVYLQKENIIDESGMPKERFSAEFPKEGPSILRIQQVVRGDSAAYFCASSPGQTNTGELFFGEGSRLTVL.

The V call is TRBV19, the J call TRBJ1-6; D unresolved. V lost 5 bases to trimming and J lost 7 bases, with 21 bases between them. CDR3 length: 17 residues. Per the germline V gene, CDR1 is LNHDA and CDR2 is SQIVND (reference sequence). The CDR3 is CASSASRGMEGNSPLHF. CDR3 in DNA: TGTGCCAGTAGTGCTTCTCGAGGGATGGAAGGGAATTCACCCCTCCACTTT.

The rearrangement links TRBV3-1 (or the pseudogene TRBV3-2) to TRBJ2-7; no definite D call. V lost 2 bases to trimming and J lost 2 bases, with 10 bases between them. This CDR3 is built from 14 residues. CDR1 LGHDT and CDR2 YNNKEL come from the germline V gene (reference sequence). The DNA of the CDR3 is TGTGCCAGCAGCCAATCCCCAGGAACCTACGAGCAGTACTTC. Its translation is CASSQSPGTYEQYF.

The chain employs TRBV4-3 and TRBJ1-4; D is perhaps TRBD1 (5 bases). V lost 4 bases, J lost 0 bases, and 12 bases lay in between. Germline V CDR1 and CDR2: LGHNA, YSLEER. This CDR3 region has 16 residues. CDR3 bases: TGCGCCAGCAGCCGCGACAGAGCTGCAACTAATGAAAAACTGTTTTTT. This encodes CASSRDRAATNEKLFF.

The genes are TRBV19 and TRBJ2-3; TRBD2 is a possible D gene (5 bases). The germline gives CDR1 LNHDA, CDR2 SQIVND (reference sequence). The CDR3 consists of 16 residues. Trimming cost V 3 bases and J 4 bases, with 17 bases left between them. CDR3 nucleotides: TGTGCCAGTAGTATTAGGGCAGGAGGTTGGGCAGATACGCAGTATTTT. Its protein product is CASSIRAGGWADTQYF.